The T cell receptor beta chain under discussion was sequenced for a study of T cell responses to AZD1222 COVID-19 vaccine. General observations from the study: Nearly half of spike-specific TCRs reportedly go after variant regions that carry no mutations.

Assay used: immunoSEQ multiplex PCR; TCRdb lists only in-frame clones, some missing. The data hold about 72,000 clones, with roughly 91% observed a single time. The V gene end was trimmed by 8 bases and the J gene end by 3 bases; junction bases not matched to a gene: 5. The length of the CDR3 is 13 residues. Germline V gene data show CDR1 as SGHVS and CDR2 as FQNEAQ. This clone appeared a single time. Its matching antigen is unknown. The origin of this receptor is an adult in good health. The sequencing here drew on peripheral blood, taken on day 0 of AZD1222 vaccination. The chain combines TRBV7-8 with TRBJ2-5, with 8 bases fitting TRBD2. The CDR3, as DNA: TGTGCCAGCGCGGGGGGCCCTAAAGAGACCCAGTACTTC. It yields the protein CASAGGPKETQYF.